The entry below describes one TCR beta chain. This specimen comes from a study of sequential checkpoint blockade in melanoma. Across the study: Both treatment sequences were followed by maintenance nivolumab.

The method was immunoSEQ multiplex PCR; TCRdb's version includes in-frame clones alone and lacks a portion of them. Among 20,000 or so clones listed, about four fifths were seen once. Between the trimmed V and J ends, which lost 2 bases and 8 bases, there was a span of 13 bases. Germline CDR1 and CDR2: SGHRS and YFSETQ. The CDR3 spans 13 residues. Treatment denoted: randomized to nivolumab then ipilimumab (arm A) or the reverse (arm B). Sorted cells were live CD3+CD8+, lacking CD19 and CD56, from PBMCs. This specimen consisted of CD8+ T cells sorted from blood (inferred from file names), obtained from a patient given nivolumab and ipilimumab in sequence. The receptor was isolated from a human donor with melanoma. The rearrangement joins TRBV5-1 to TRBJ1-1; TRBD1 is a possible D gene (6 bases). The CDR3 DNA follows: TGCGCCAGCAGCTTACAGGGCGTGTCGGAAGCTTTCTTT. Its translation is CASSLQGVSEAFF.